This T cell receptor beta chain derives from a study of cytomegalovirus exposure and HLA in healthy donors (dated by TCRdb to about 2017). Describing the broader study: An earlier analysis of more than 550 of the donors reported over 250 Gb of sequence data and roughly 120 million unique TCR beta sequences obtained from approximately 180 million T cells. Typing coverage varied by locus: 629-630 donors for A, B, C, DRB1 and DQB1; under 550 for DQA1; 606 for DPA1; approximately 490 for DPB1. In addition to the first cohort of 650 to 800 subjects, a separate validation cohort of approximately 110 different subjects was used. The study used immunosequencing to profile the T cell repertoires of hundreds of subjects and linked those repertoires to cytomegalovirus serostatus. An earlier analysis of approximately 640 of the donors applied high-throughput TCR beta sequencing to assess whether each TCR beta V gene segment acted as functional or pseudogenic. A later genetic analysis used genome-wide SNP genotypes for 398 of the 666 donors, treating that subset as a discovery cohort. Among 350 to 400 genotyped donors of the cohort, an average of approximately 240,000 unique TCR beta nucleotide sequences were sequenced per donor, about a sixth of them non-productive. An early release covering more than 500 HLA-typed donors comprised approximately 290 gigabases of sequencing data and around 80 million unique TCR sequences. All discovery cohort repertoires had been generated on a single sequencing platform. Rather than using new phenotypic data, the later analysis identified candidate immune exposures from TCR beta sequences and from how often those sequences occurred across donors. In a later analysis, previously published TCR beta repertoires from more than 500 donors were re-analyzed and high-resolution HLA genotyping was added so that TCR occurrence patterns could be studied. A handful of DR-DQ haplotypes were handled as single units for association and clustering because linkage in the cohort was strong. Donor age, sex, ethnicity and CMV serostatus were compiled alongside the repertoire data. The genetic ancestry cluster associated with self-reported Caucasian donors included 70% to 85% of the roughly 400 genotyped donors. The study combined high-throughput TCR immunosequencing, statistical association of individual TCRs with disease status, and machine learning to predict cytomegalovirus infection status. Both class I and class II loci were covered by HLA typing, at four-digit resolution. The aim of the study was to test whether cataloging public T cell receptors could identify signatures of past pathogen exposure. General study outcomes and caveats: A group of highly shared sequence variants was considered likely to be a technical artifact of the sequencing pipeline. Three of the identified cytomegalovirus-associated TCR beta chains were confirmed in vitro to be specific for cytomegalovirus antigens. The authors suggested that the approach could potentially be generalized to other disease states and immunological phenotypes. Sequencing depth was assumed to be roughly uniform across donors in the presence/absence analyses, though that assumption may not hold. Correlated functional status among segregating V segments might reflect linkage disequilibrium, but an unknown experimental factor could not be ruled out. An earlier analysis of approximately 570 of the donors showed that most TCR beta V segments appeared in productive rearrangements either about 87% or about 30% of the time, which broadly matched IMGT annotations. A later genetic analysis associated a missense DCLRE1C variant with V-gene and J-gene trimming of TCR beta chains, and an independent cohort replicated the association. Several of the top co-occurrence clusters appeared to be linked to parvovirus B19, influenza, CMV and Epstein-Barr virus, according to a later analysis. Because some donors lacked HLA typing at each locus, the association tests relied only on the typed subset. The only immune exposure information available for the cohort was CMV serostatus. Most CMV-associated TCR beta chains appeared to be HLA-restricted in a later analysis, and the HLA associations seemed to be driven largely by CMV exposure. A further reported finding was that TCR beta sequences accurately predicted the HLA-A and HLA-B alleles for most subjects in the first cohort. Most TCR sequences were seen in very few donors, while some public TCRs were found in many individuals. When HLA alleles, especially DR and DQ, strongly co-occurred, attributing TCR associations to individual alleles was difficult. Only TCR beta chains were sequenced in this cohort, and the absence of alpha or paired-chain data limited detectable features. A later analysis found that HLA-associated TCR beta chains were more clonally expanded and had lower generation probabilities than equally common non-associated chains. A later analysis found that TCR association rates varied across HLA loci, with DRB1 alleles showing the most associated TCRs and HLA-C alleles the fewest. Compared with the 666-donor mean, donors in an Asian-associated ancestry cluster had fewer N-insertions in productive TCRs, according to a later genetic analysis. The classifier was reported to diagnose cytomegalovirus status with high specificity and sensitivity in both the original and validation cohorts. The study listed 164 TCR beta chains as associated with cytomegalovirus. The earlier analysis of 450 to 700 of the donors excluded roughly 16 rarely observed V segments, including chromosome 9 orphons, because counts were too low. The 87-base-pair reads could not distinguish some IMGT-functional V segments, including TRBV6-2 and TRBV6-3, so those segments were excluded. In a later analysis, more than 15,000 TCR beta sequences were associated with specific HLA alleles at a false discovery rate of 0.05.

The CDR3 covers 15 residues, taking in both the cysteine and the phenylalanine. Only CDR3 DNA is held: 45 bases, read in frame from base 1. Cut back by 7 bases and 3 bases, the V and J ends lie 18 bases apart. From a lookup of the germline V gene (reference sequence), CDR1 and CDR2 are MNHEY and SMNVEV. Remarks on this clone: Its antigen is unknown. Base qualities are not provided; no much larger clone lies one nucleotide away.

In total, 630 or so healthy bone marrow donors made up the cohort. At the time of sampling, all cohort members were nominally healthy, though unrecorded immune exposures were likely present. The donor tested CMV seropositive, placing the donor among the approximately 310 seropositive members of the cohort. Every donor gave a peripheral blood sample, and the peripheral blood mononuclear cells from that sample were used for TCR beta sequencing. Genomic DNA was extracted from the blood cell samples with the Qiagen DNeasy Blood Extraction Kit. The library was produced with the immunoSEQ multiplex PCR assay. A mixture of 60 forward primers for TCR Vbeta segments and 13 reverse primers for TCR Jbeta segments was used in the multiplex PCR. A multiplex PCR assay on genomic DNA amplified the CDR3 region of rearranged TCR beta genes. The Illumina HiSeq System was used to sequence the amplified TCR beta libraries as 87-base-pair reads. The study's own analysis went as follows. In a later analysis, about 80 million unique TCR beta chains were counted across the approximately 670 repertoires, and about 9.9 million of these chains were shared by at least two donors. Raw reads were error-corrected and collapsed into unique sequences by a nearest-neighbor algorithm in which closely related sequences were merged to remove PCR and sequencing errors. Alignment of CDR3 sequences to IMGT reference sequences was used to assign V, D and J gene segments. Each retained sequence needed at least a six-nucleotide match to both a V gene segment and a J gene segment. A rearrangement counted as productive if the CDR3 had no stop codons and remained in frame with V and J, and every other rearrangement counted as non-productive. CDR3 was defined by IMGT convention, running from the second conserved V-encoded cysteine to the conserved J-encoded phenylalanine. The earlier analysis of about 590 of the donors excluded sequences that lacked an unambiguous match to a single V gene segment. An earlier analysis of fewer than 650 of the donors classified V segments as functional when productive rearrangements were above 56.7% and as segregating when the standard deviation between donors was above 5%. A statistical classification framework was built for diagnosing cytomegalovirus status from the catalog of TCR beta chain sequences. In a later analysis, TCR nucleotide sequences were compared against IMGT/GENE-DB human TR gene sequences so that V and J genes could be assigned. A later analysis assigned CDR3 sequences and most-parsimonious VDJ recombination scenarios with the TCRdist pipeline. A later analysis defined each TCR beta chain by its CDR3 amino acid sequence plus V-gene family, and excluded reads lacking a unique V-gene family. As a way to deal with suspected cross-contamination and a sequencing artifact, a later analysis dropped nearly 600 nucleotide sequences that were highly shared and had low generation probability. In a later analysis, a clonal expansion index was calculated for each public chain from normalized within-repertoire ranks of inferred template counts. A later analysis computed generation probabilities with a VDJ recombination model fitted to out-of-frame rearrangements, and checked the results against IGoR. A later analysis scored TCR-TCR, TCR-HLA and TCR-CMV co-occurrence with hypergeometric tests, applying a repertoire-size bias correction to TCR pairs. To estimate false discovery rates, a later analysis permuted the HLA or CMV assignments 20 times. In a later analysis, co-occurring TCRs were grouped using DBSCAN, with TCRdist sequence similarity added in when clustering inside HLA-allele-positive subsets. Co-occurrence clustering excluded repertoires with fewer than 30,000 or more than 120,000 public chains, plus five with anomalous nucleotide sharing. The table comes from immuneACCESS by way of TCRdb, which keeps in-frame sequences with V and J called. Part of the clones is missing from these tables; in studies checked, under half for an unresolved V gene and the rest for unknown reasons. D and trimming come from the DNA, and the V and J calls and clone size come from that table. In all, the sample holds over 150,000 clones, and around 84% of those were seen once. In total, the top ten clones hold 5.6% of the sample.

The receptor comes from a woman between 35 and 50 years old in good health and CMV-seropositive. The chain employs TRBV27 and TRBJ1-1, with the D segment identity uncertain. Material for sequencing was PBMCs. The DNA sequence is given as TGTGCCAGCAAATATGCCAGGTTTGGCGACACTGAAGCTTTCTTT. It translates to CASKYARFGDTEAFF.